One and the same sample provided the 26 T cell receptor beta chains below, sequenced in a study of CD8+CD57+ T cells in acquired aplastic anemia. The authors sequenced patients whose flow cytometry had shown CD8+CD57+ cell expansion. TCR beta VDJ combinations and CDR3 sequences were profiled from genomic DNA. TCRdb re-analysed the reads in MiXCR, keeping a single row per CDR3 protein. The repertoire consists of around 80,000 distinct CDR3 sequences, with around 70% occurring once and the leading ten covering about four fifths. Sequencing was carried out using sorted CD4+, CD8+, or CD8+CD57+ T cells (not recorded which) from PBMCs. The source is a human donor with aplastic anemia.

In this sample, this clonotype turned up a few times. The CDR3, as DNA: TGCAGTGCTAGAGAGGACGAGAACACTGAAGCTTTCTTT. Amino acid sequence: CSAREDENTEAFF. The J gene is TRBJ1-1, the V gene TRBV20-1; D unresolved. Between the trimmed V and J ends, which lost 0 bases and 1 base, there was a span of 6 bases. The CDR3 length is 13 residues. In germline, CDR1 is DFQATT, CDR2 SNEGSKA (reference sequence).

The chain links TRBV19 to TRBJ1-6; a weak D match, TRBD1 (6 bases). Germline V gives CDR1 LNHDA, CDR2 SQIVND (reference sequence). There are 13 residues in the CDR3. Trimming took 10 bases from V and 7 from J, leaving 14 bases between them. This CDR3 is CATTGRENSPLHF. Here the CDR3 DNA reads TGTGCCACCACAGGGAGAGAGAATTCACCCCTCCACTTT.

This clonotype was counted a few times. The rearrangement uses TRBV10-3 and TRBJ1-2; a weak D match, TRBD1 (5 bases). This CDR3 has 14 amino acids. V was cut by 10 bases and J by 4 bases, with 19 bases left in between. The germline CDR1 and CDR2 sequences are ENHRY and SYGVKD. CDR3 sequence (DNA): TGTGCCACCAGGGACGGAAAACGTGGCTATGGCTACACCTTC. Protein: CATRDGKRGYGYTF.

Remarks on this clonotype: A read error is possible here, since a much larger clone lies one base away. Here the CDR3 reads CASSPRGRGVFNYGYTF. In DNA form, the CDR3 reads TGTGCCAGCAGCCCTCGGGGCAGGGGAGTGTTTAACTATGGCTACACCTTC. This chain connects TRBV9 to TRBJ1-2; TRBD1 is a possible D gene (6 bases). V was pared by 4 bases and J by 1 base, with 20 bases between. This CDR3 has 17 amino acids. The germline V gene encodes CDR1 SGDLS and CDR2 YYNGEE.

The chain uses TRBV2 and TRBJ1-4; D is ambiguous. V was shortened by 2 bases and J by 2 bases, with 6 bases between the two germline ends. The CDR3 has 14 amino acids. Germline V gene lookup returns CDR1 SNHLY and CDR2 FYNNEI. CDR3 bases: TGTGCCAGCAGTGAAAGAGGGACTAATGAAAAACTGTTTTTT. It translates to CASSERGTNEKLFF.

The genes are TRBV2 and TRBJ2-7; D assignment may be TRBD1 or TRBD2 (10 bases each). Trimming left V 7 bases short and J 6 bases short, with 28 bases between. Germline CDR1 SNHLY, CDR2 FYNNEI. The CDR3 runs to 17 residues. CDR3 sequence (DNA): TGTGCCAGCATTCGACAGGGGGCCAGGCTAGCGGGAGCCGAGCAGTACTTC. Amino acid sequence: CASIRQGARLAGAEQYF.

This clonotype was detected a few times. The V gene is TRBV15, the J gene TRBJ1-3, with a possible D match to TRBD1 (6 bases). CDR3 length equals 14 residues. V lost 6 bases to trimming and J lost 2 bases, with 11 bases between them. Germline loops: CDR1 LNHNV, CDR2 YYDKDF (reference sequence). The CDR3 DNA follows: TGTGCCACCAGGGGGGCGGGCGCTGGAAACACCATATATTTT. Protein product: CATRGAGAGNTIYF.

The V call is TRBV15, the J call TRBJ2-1; 7 bases match TRBD1. V trimming: 5 bases; J trimming: 5 bases; junction bases outside the gene matches: 6. This CDR3 has 14 residues. Germline V CDR1 and CDR2: LNHNV, YYDKDF (reference sequence). CDR3 DNA: TGTGCCACCAGCGTCCGGGACAGACACAATGAGCAGTTCTTC. Its protein product is CATSVRDRHNEQFF.

The J gene is TRBJ2-7, the V gene TRBV5-1, with D perhaps TRBD1 or TRBD2 (5 bases each). The length of the CDR3 is 15 residues. The V end lost 4 bases, the J end lost 4 bases, and 18 bases lay between the germline ends. Germline-derived CDR1 and CDR2 are SGHRS and YFSETQ. CDR3 DNA: TGCGCCAGCAGCCACTCAGGGACCTTCTCTTACGAGCAGTACTTC. Amino acids: CASSHSGTFSYEQYF.

The CDR3 nucleotides read TGCAGTGCTACGGAGGGACAGGGTGCCTACAATGAGCAGTTCTTC. Translation: CSATEGQGAYNEQFF. The rearrangement joins TRBV20-1 to TRBJ2-1, with 9 bases aligning to TRBD1. The CDR3 extends over 15 amino acids. From germline, CDR1 is DFQATT and CDR2 SNEGSKA (reference sequence). The V gene end was trimmed by 4 bases and the J gene end by 2 bases; junction bases not matched to a gene: 6.

The gene calls are TRBV7-2 and TRBJ2-7; D not certain. Germline V lookup: CDR1 SGHTA, CDR2 FQGNSA. Trimming shortened V by 5 bases and J by 2 bases, and 10 bases separated the two germline ends. CDR3 length: 13 amino acids. In DNA form, the CDR3 reads TGTGCCAGCAGCCCCGGAACTCCCTACGAGCAGTACTTC. It specifies CASSPGTPYEQYF.

This clonotype was observed many times. V usage is TRBV2 and J usage is TRBJ2-5; 9 nucleotides align to TRBD1. This CDR3 spans 16 amino acids. The ends lost 2 bases at V and 7 bases at J; junction bases unmatched: 11. Germline values: CDR1 SNHLY, CDR2 FYNNEI. CDR3 nucleotide sequence: TGTGCCAGCAGTGAAAGTCGGGACAGGGTGTTGGGGACCCAGTACTTC. As protein: CASSESRDRVLGTQYF.

This sequence joins TRBV19 and TRBJ1-1; 9 bases map to TRBD1. This CDR3 comprises 14 residues. Germline values: CDR1 LNHDA, CDR2 SQIVND (reference sequence). Germline trimming cut 5 bases from V and 5 bases from J; bases unmatched to any gene: 6. CDR3 nucleotides: TGTGCCAGTAGTCAACAGGGGGCGGGAACTGAAGCTTTCTTT. Translated, it gives CASSQQGAGTEAFF.

The V call is TRBV7-6, the J call TRBJ2-7; D could derive from TRBD1 or TRBD2 (5 bases each). V lost 1 base, J lost 1 base, and 11 bases lay in between. This CDR3 region has 15 residues. From germline, CDR1 is SGHVS and CDR2 FNYEAQ. CDR3 in DNA: TGTGCCAGCAGCTTAGAGCGAGGGGAGTCCTACGAGCAGTACTTC. Translated, it gives CASSLERGESYEQYF.

This clonotype was detected a few times. V is TRBV2 and J is TRBJ2-3; 13 bases are a match to TRBD2. This CDR3 is built from 15 residues. Germline trimming cut 2 bases from V and 5 bases from J; bases unmatched to any gene: 1. Germline values: CDR1 SNHLY, CDR2 FYNNEI. The CDR3 reads CASSETSGGVDTQYF. The CDR3 DNA follows: TGTGCCAGCAGTGAAACTAGCGGGGGGGTAGATACGCAGTATTTT.

The V gene is TRBV19, the J gene TRBJ2-1; the D gene is possibly TRBD1 (5 bases). The CDR3 is 13 residues long. Trimming removed 1 base at V and 7 bases at J, with 8 bases between. Germline V CDR1 and CDR2: LNHDA, SQIVND (reference sequence). CDR3 bases: TGTGCCAGTAGTATAGGGGGCAGGAATGAGCAGTTCTTC. Amino acids: CASSIGGRNEQFF.

The rearrangement joins TRBV12-3 or TRBV12-4 to TRBJ2-1; no clear D gene. CDR3 length: 12 residues. Trimming left V 5 bases short and J 10 bases short, with 12 bases between. CDR3 nucleotide sequence: TGTGCCAGCAGTCATGTGAGTAGCGAGCAGTTCTTC. Translated: CASSHVSSEQFF.

V gene TRBV20-1 combines with J gene TRBJ2-7; possibly TRBD2 for D (5 bases). The CDR3 extends over 14 amino acids. V was pared by 6 bases and J by 4 bases, with 19 bases between. CDR1 DFQATT and CDR2 SNEGSKA come from the germline V gene (reference sequence). In DNA form, the CDR3 reads TGCAGTGCAGCAGAGGCTAGCCCGCCTTACGAGCAGTACTTC. It encodes CSAAEASPPYEQYF.

This clonotype was found once. The V call is TRBV2, the J call TRBJ1-2; no clear D gene. Germline CDR1 reads SNHLY; CDR2 reads FYNNEI. V dropped 1 base and J dropped 4 bases, with 13 bases sitting between them. The CDR3 runs 15 residues. CDR3 DNA sequence: TGTGCCAGCAGTGAAGTGCTTGTGGCAGCCTATGGCTACACCTTC. As protein: CASSEVLVAAYGYTF. Using reference TRBV2 and TRBJ1-2 for the parts outside the CDR3, the full variable domain is EPEVTQTPSHQVTQMGQEVILRCVPISNHLYFYWYRQILGQKVEFLVSFYNNEISEKSEIFDDQFSVERPDGSNFTLKIRSTKLEDSAMYFCASSEVLVAAYGYTFGSGTRLTVV.

This rearrangement joins TRBV7-9 to TRBJ2-7; a weak D match, TRBD1 (6 bases). CDR3 length equals 12 residues. Looked up from germline, CDR1 is SEHNR and CDR2 is FQNEAQ (reference sequence). V lost 7 bases to trimming and J lost 2 bases, with 9 bases between them. The CDR3 is CASTNRAYEQYF. CDR3 nucleotides: TGTGCCAGCACAAACAGGGCCTACGAGCAGTACTTC.

The V gene is TRBV7-2, the J gene TRBJ2-3, with D unclear. Trimming stripped 1 base from V and 4 bases from J, with 9 bases between. CDR1 is SGHTA and CDR2 is FQGNSA in the germline V gene. The CDR3 runs to 14 residues. DNA for the CDR3: TGTGCCAGCAGCTTAGTAAGTGGGCCAGATACGCAGTATTTT. It translates to CASSLVSGPDTQYF.

This sequence joins TRBV20-1 and TRBJ2-5, with a tentative D call TRBD2 (6 bases). V was clipped by 1 base and J by 5 bases, with 8 bases between them. The CDR3 is 12 residues long. CDR1 is DFQATT and CDR2 is SNEGSKA in the germline V gene (reference sequence). The DNA for the CDR3 is TGCAGTGCTAGAGCGGGAGCTGAGACCCAGTACTTC. Translation: CSARAGAETQYF.

The genes are TRBV10-1 and TRBJ2-3; D possibly uses TRBD1 or TRBD2 (5 bases each). The CDR3 runs to 17 residues. The germline gives CDR1 WNHNN, CDR2 SYGVQD (reference sequence). V gave up 6 bases and J gave up 2 bases, with 21 bases separating them. Written as DNA, the CDR3 is TGCGCCAGCAGCGGGACGCTCTCGGGAACATACACAGATACGCAGTATTTT. It yields the protein CASSGTLSGTYTDTQYF.

J is TRBJ2-6 and V is TRBV11-1; D unresolved. CDR3 length: 18 amino acids. V was clipped by 5 bases and J by 3 bases, with 20 bases between them. CDR1 is SGHAT and CDR2 is FQDESV in the germline V gene (reference sequence). The CDR3 sequence: CASSHRRNPVSGANVLTF. Written as DNA, the CDR3 is TGTGCCAGCAGCCATCGAAGGAACCCGGTGAGTGGGGCCAACGTCCTGACTTTC.

The chain links TRBV10-2 to TRBJ2-3, with 12 bases identical to TRBD2. Trimming took 5 bases from V and 3 from J; bases not matched to a gene: 6. The germline V gene encodes CDR1 WSHSY and CDR2 SAAADI. The CDR3 extends over 16 amino acids. The CDR3 DNA follows: TGCGCCAGCAGTACCGGGACTAGCGGGTCAACAGATACGCAGTATTTT. Translating gives CASSTGTSGSTDTQYF.

There are a few counts of this clonotype. The chain combines TRBV10-1 with TRBJ2-3, with D tentatively TRBD1 or TRBD2 (5 bases each). Trimming removed 0 bases from V and 5 bases from J, with 18 bases in between. Germline CDR1 WNHNN, CDR2 SYGVQD (reference sequence). This CDR3 has 17 residues. The CDR3 sequence: CASSESITRMGQDTQYF. In DNA form, the CDR3 reads TGCGCCAGCAGTGAGTCGATAACTAGGATGGGGCAAGATACGCAGTATTTT.